These 13 T cell receptor delta chains share one sample of origin, sequenced in a study of γδ T cells in repeated Plasmodium falciparum infection. Bulk repertoires came from Vgamma9/Vdelta2+ or Vdelta2-negative gammadelta T cells flow-sorted from PBMC. TCRdb applied CATT to the multiplex PCR reads for clone calling. Among 93,000 or so delta-chain clones, roughly 0.98% were seen once, and the ten largest hold around 9.6%. Sequenced: gamma-delta T cells from blood. These TCRs come from a pool of human donors (malaria-infected and uninfected, not separated).

This clone was detected a few times. Given a much more abundant clone one base away, this may be a read error. Other DNA sequences from this sample encode an identical CDR3 as well. V and J are TRDV1 and TRDJ1; 7 nucleotides match TRDD2. Trimming removed 6 bases from V and 0 bases from J; junction bases left unmatched: 28. This CDR3 has 22 amino acids. Germline loops: CDR1 TSWWSYY, CDR2 QGS. The CDR3, as DNA: TGTGCTCTTGGAGACCTTCCTTATGGTCTACTTGGGCCCCCTCTTCACACCGATAAACTCATCTTT. Its translation is CALGDLPYGLLGPPLHTDKLIF.

Regarding this clone: TCRdb assigns this DNA the protein of a much larger clone, which departs from its translation at residue 17; this likely reflects a read error, and the protein shown comes from translating the DNA. CDR3 amino acids: CALGERPYLPTGGYFSRDTRQMFF. The CDR3 nucleotides read TGTGCTCTTGGGGAAAGGCCCTACCTTCCAACTGGGGGATACTTCTCCCGGGACACCCGACAGATGTTTTTC. The genes are TRDV1 and TRDJ3, with 12 bases aligning to TRDD3. The CDR3 is 24 amino acids. Germline loops: CDR1 TSWWSYY, CDR2 QGS.

A few counts support this clone. The protein that TCRdb holds for this DNA derives from a much larger clone and differs from the translated DNA at residue 5, which likely indicates a read error; the protein shown here is translated from the DNA. This sequence joins TRDV1 and TRDJ3, with TRDD3 identical over 12 bases. Here the J gene was assigned by germline matching of the DNA, as TCRdb has none. This CDR3 has 24 amino acids. V lost 4 bases to trimming and J lost 0 bases; unmatched junction nucleotides: 19. Germline lookup yields CDR1 TSWWSYY and CDR2 QGS. The CDR3 DNA reads TGTGCTCTTGGGGGAAGGCCCTACCTTCCAACTGGGGGATACTTCTCCTGGGACACCCGACAGATGTTTTTC. Translated: CALGGRPYLPTGGYFSWDTRQMFF.

Many counts were recorded for this clone. Other DNA variants within this sample encode the same CDR3. V usage is TRDV1 and J usage is TRDJ1; 13 bases line up with TRDD3. Trimming at V came to 0 bases and at J to 3 bases, leaving 22 bases not matched to a gene. The CDR3 is made up of 23 amino acids. Germline V gives CDR1 TSWWSYY, CDR2 QGS. CDR3 sequence: CALGELGPTRYWGIRSAADKLIF. Written as DNA, the CDR3 is TGTGCTCTTGGGGAACTCGGACCTACCCGCTACTGGGGGATACGTTCGGCCGCCGATAAACTCATCTTT.

A few counts support this clone. TCRdb lists the protein of a much larger clone for this DNA, which differs at residue 3, so this is likely a read error; the protein given here is translated from the DNA itself. The genes are TRDV2 and TRDJ2; the D call may be TRDD2 or TRDD3 (5 bases each). Here the J gene was assigned by germline matching of the DNA, as TCRdb has none. Germline CDR1 and CDR2: GEAIGNYY and EKD. CDR3 length equals 22 residues. DNA of the CDR3: TGTGCCCGTGACACCGTTTCCCCTACCATTCCGGATAAAGGGACTGGCCAAGCACAACTCTTCTTT. Its translation: CARDTVSPTIPDKGTGQAQLFF.

This clone was seen more than once but under ten times. TCRdb has a much larger clone's protein, which differs at residue 9 from the translation of this DNA, likely because of a read error; what is shown is the protein translated from the DNA. The chain combines TRDV2 with TRDJ1, with 8 nucleotides matching TRDD3. TCRdb supplies no J gene; here it was assigned by aligning the nucleotide sequence to germline. Germline V CDR1 and CDR2: GEAIGNYY, EKD. This CDR3 region has 16 residues. Trimming at V came to 1 base and at J to 3 bases, leaving 9 bases not matched to a gene. The CDR3 DNA reads as TGTGCCTGTGACACACTGGGGGCCCTAGGGGCCGATAAACTCATCTTT. This gives the protein CACDTLGALGADKLIF.

Only a few counts were recorded for this clone. The protein that TCRdb holds for this DNA derives from a much larger clone and differs from the translated DNA at residue 13, which likely indicates a read error; the protein shown here is translated from the DNA. Called V gene: TRDV1; the J gene was not called; TRDD3, as called in the table, went unchecked against the DNA. The CDR3 loop spans 15 amino acids. CDR1 TSWWSYY and CDR2 QGS come from the germline V gene. CDR3: CALGDNPPGTDKPIF. CDR3 nucleotides: TGTGCTCTTGGGGATAACCCCCCCGGGACCGATAAACCCATCTTT.

As concerns this clone: TCRdb has a much larger clone's protein, which differs at residue 14 from the translation of this DNA, likely because of a read error; what is shown is the protein translated from the DNA. The V gene reported is TRDV2; the J gene is uncalled; TRDD3, the table's D call, lacks a check against the DNA. CDR1 and CDR2 from the germline V gene are GEAIGNYY and EKD. This CDR3 comprises 16 residues. The CDR3 protein is CACVSLGDSNTDKPIF. The DNA for the CDR3 is TGTGCCTGTGTCTCACTGGGGGACTCCAACACCGATAAACCCATCTTT.

Regarding this clone: TCRdb pairs this DNA with a much larger clone's protein that differs at residue 3, likely a read error; the protein shown was translated from the DNA. The chain recombines TRDV1 with TRDJ1, with 7 positions matching TRDD3. The V gene's germline CDR1 is TSWWSYY and CDR2 QGS. The CDR3 covers 16 residues. CDR3 amino acids: CAPGGRSAFHTDKLIF. The CDR3, as DNA: TGTGCTCCTGGGGGCCGCTCCGCTTTCCACACCGATAAACTCATCTTT.

The V call is TRDV2, the J call TRDJ1; 11 bases fit TRDD3. TCRdb is silent on the J gene; assignment here came from matching the DNA to germline. Looked up from germline, CDR1 is GEAIGNYY and CDR2 is EKD. The junction had 10 bases not matched to a gene; V was cut back by 1 base and J by 1 base. The CDR3 length is 18 residues. The CDR3 region has the DNA TGTGCCTGTGACACGGTGGGATGGGGGATACGCCGCACCGATAAACTCATCTTT. It yields the protein CACDTVGWGIRRTDKLIF.

The table lists this clone with many counts. The protein TCRdb gives is from a much larger clone and does not agree with this DNA's translation at residue 8, likely a read error; the protein shown here comes from the DNA. The gene calls are TRDV1 and TRDJ2, with D possibly matching TRDD2 (5 bases). Germline matching of the DNA provided the J gene here, since TCRdb leaves it blank. Deletions cut 9 bases from V and 4 bases from J, with 18 bases between. The CDR3 has 15 amino acids. Germline assignment: CDR1 TSWWSYY and CDR2 QGS. The DNA of the CDR3 is TGTGCTCTGACCTACGAAGGGGTATCGACAGCACAACTCTTCTTT. Translation gives CALTYEGVSTAQLFF.

Only a few counts were recorded for this clone. TCRdb's protein for this DNA is that of a much larger clone and differs from the translation at residue 9, likely a read error; the protein shown is the DNA translation. TRDV1 is the V gene, and the J gene was not called. The CDR3 sequence is 13 residues long. Germline V lookup: CDR1 TSWWSYY, CDR2 QGS. The CDR3 reads CALNKGAWLVLIF. CDR3 nucleotide sequence: TGTGCTCTTAACAAAGGGGCCTGGCTTGTGCTCATCTTT.

For this clone: TCRdb records a much larger clone's protein for this DNA, with a difference at residue 4 that likely arises from a read error; the protein given is the translation of the DNA. The V gene is TRDV3, the J gene TRDJ1, with no clear D. This CDR3 contains 19 residues. The V end was cut by 5 bases, the J end by 1 base, with 32 bases between. Per germline, CDR1 TVYSNPD and CDR2 GDNSRS (reference sequence). In DNA, the CDR3 is TGTGCCATACATGCTCATTCTGAATTGTGCGAAAGTGCCACCGATAAACTCATCTTT. This gives the protein CAIHAHSELCESATDKLIF.